This TCR beta chain was obtained from a study of blood T cell repertoires in COVID-19. Study-level information: T cells, B-cell-depleted T cells, or PBMCs provided the cDNA or gDNA that served as material.

The CDR3 is made up of 18 amino acids. CDR1 and CDR2 (germline): SGDLS, YYNGEE. The ends lost 2 bases at V and 0 bases at J; junction bases unmatched: 3. This clone was seen at least ten times. Clones were sequenced by immunoSEQ multiplex PCR, and TCRdb holds only the in-frame ones, with some missing. The table includes 35,000 to 40,000 clones, over 70% detected once. Sequencing input: peripheral blood. J is TRBJ2-1 and V is TRBV9, with 15 nucleotides matching TRBD2. This receptor was identified in a man older than 75 with active or convalescent COVID-19. In nucleotides, the CDR3 is TGTGCCAGCAGCGTGGGACTAGCGGGGGGTTACTCCTACAATGAGCAGTTCTTC. This sequence encodes CASSVGLAGGYSYNEQFF.